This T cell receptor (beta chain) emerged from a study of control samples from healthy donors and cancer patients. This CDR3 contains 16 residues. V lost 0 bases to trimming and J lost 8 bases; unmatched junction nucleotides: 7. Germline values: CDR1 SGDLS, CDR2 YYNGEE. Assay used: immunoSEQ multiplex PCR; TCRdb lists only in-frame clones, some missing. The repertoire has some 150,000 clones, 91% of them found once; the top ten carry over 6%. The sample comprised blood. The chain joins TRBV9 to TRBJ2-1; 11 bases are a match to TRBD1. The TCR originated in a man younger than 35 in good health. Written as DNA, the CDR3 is TGTGCCAGCAGCGTAGCTAGGACAGGGGGCAGCGATGAGCAGTTCTTC. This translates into CASSVARTGGSDEQFF.